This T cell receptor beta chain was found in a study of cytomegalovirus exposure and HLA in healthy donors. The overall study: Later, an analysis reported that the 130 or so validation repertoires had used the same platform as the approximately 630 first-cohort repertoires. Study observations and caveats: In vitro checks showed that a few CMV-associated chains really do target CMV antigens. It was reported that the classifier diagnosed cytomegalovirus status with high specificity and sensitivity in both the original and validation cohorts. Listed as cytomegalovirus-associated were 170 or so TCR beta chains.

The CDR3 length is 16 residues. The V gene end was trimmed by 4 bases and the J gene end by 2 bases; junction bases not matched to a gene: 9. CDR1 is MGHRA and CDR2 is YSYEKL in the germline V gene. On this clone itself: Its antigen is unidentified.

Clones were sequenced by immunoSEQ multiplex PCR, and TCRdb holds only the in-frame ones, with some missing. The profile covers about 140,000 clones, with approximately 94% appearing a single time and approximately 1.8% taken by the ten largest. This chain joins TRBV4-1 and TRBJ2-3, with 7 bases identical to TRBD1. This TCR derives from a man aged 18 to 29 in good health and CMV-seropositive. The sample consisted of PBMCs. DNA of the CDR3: TGCGCCAGCAGCCGATCGACAGGGACCCCCACAGATACGCAGTATTTT. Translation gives CASSRSTGTPTDTQYF.